These 25 T cell receptor beta chains were all obtained from the same sample, sequenced in a study of cytomegalovirus exposure and HLA in healthy donors. The primer mix had 60 Vbeta and 13 Jbeta primers. TCRdb's table, derived via immunoSEQ multiplex PCR, lists solely in-frame clones and lacks some. The sample comprises some 150,000 clones, approximately 71% of which are singletons, and 3.3% rests with the top ten. Sequenced: PBMCs. Receptors were obtained from a man aged 35 to 55 in good health and CMV-seronegative.

The count of this clone is one. The rearrangement links TRBV19 to TRBJ2-2, with D possibly being TRBD1 (5 bases). The CDR3 spans 13 residues. Trimming pared 6 bases from V and 4 bases from J, leaving 9 bases between. Germline assignment: CDR1 LNHDA and CDR2 SQIVND (reference sequence). CDR3 amino acids: CASRGQFTGELFF. The CDR3 DNA follows: TGTGCCAGTAGGGGGCAGTTCACCGGGGAGCTGTTTTTT.

J is TRBJ2-7 and V is TRBV5-5; TRBD1 might be the D (5 bases). CDR1 and CDR2 (germline): SGHKS, YYEKEE (reference sequence). CDR3 length: 17 residues. V lost 1 base to trimming and J lost 2 bases, with 19 bases between them. CDR3 sequence: CASSLSPLGVRTYEQYF. In nucleotides, the CDR3 is TGTGCCAGCAGCTTGAGCCCCCTAGGGGTAAGAACCTACGAGCAGTACTTC. Together with reference TRBV5-5 and TRBJ2-7, the CDR3 gives the full variable domain: DAGVTQSPTHLIKTRGQQVTLRCSPISGHKSVSWYQQVLGQGPQFIFQYYEKEERGRGNFPDRFSARQFPNYSSELNVNALLLGDSALYLCASSLSPLGVRTYEQYFGPGTRLTVT.

In its sample, this clone was seen a few times. V is TRBV6-6 and J is TRBJ1-5, with unresolved D. The length of the CDR3 is 13 residues. Germline CDR1 reads MNHNY; CDR2 reads SVGAGI (reference sequence). The V and J ends lost 0 bases and 7 bases respectively, with 7 bases between them. CDR3 sequence (DNA): TGTGCCAGCAGTTACTCTGTCTCGCAGCCCCAGCATTTT. Translation: CASSYSVSQPQHF.

V is TRBV2 and J is TRBJ2-2; D is perhaps TRBD1 (5 bases). From germline, CDR1 is SNHLY and CDR2 FYNNEI. Trimming removed 7 bases at V and 1 base at J, with 16 bases between. CDR3 length: 16 amino acids. CDR3 nucleotides: TGTGCCAGCAAGGGGCTTCGGCAGGGGAACACCGGGGAGCTGTTTTTT. Amino acid sequence: CASKGLRQGNTGELFF. Based on the CDR3 plus reference TRBV2 and TRBJ2-2, the full variable domain is EPEVTQTPSHQVTQMGQEVILRCVPISNHLYFYWYRQILGQKVEFLVSFYNNEISEKSEIFDDQFSVERPDGSNFTLKIRSTKLEDSAMYFCASKGLRQGNTGELFFGEGSRLTVL.

The chain uses TRBV5-1 and TRBJ2-2, with no clear D. The V end lost 0 bases, the J end lost 7 bases, and 7 bases lay between the germline ends. The CDR3 is 13 residues long. Germline CDR1 and CDR2: SGHRS and YFSETQ. CDR3 loop: CASSLEFNGELFF. CDR3 coding DNA: TGCGCCAGCAGCTTGGAATTCAACGGGGAGCTGTTTTTT.

To note about this clone: The sample has other DNA sequences that encode this CDR3 too. The chain employs TRBV6-6 and TRBJ2-7, with 10 nucleotides matching TRBD1. V lost 5 bases, J lost 5 bases, and 12 bases stayed unmatched. The CDR3 runs to 16 residues. Germline CDR1 MNHNY, CDR2 SVGAGI (reference sequence). The CDR3, as DNA: TGTGCCAGCAGTCTAAGGGAGGGACAGGGGAGCCACGAGCAGTACTTC. The encoded protein is CASSLREGQGSHEQYF.

The genes are TRBV7-2 and TRBJ2-1; TRBD2 matches at 10 bases. Germline-derived CDR1 and CDR2 are SGHTA and FQGNSA. J lost 4 bases, V lost 2 bases, and 8 bases had no gene match. This CDR3 has 17 residues. The DNA for the CDR3 is TGTGCCAGCAGCTTATCGCCTAGCGGGGGCCGTTACAATGAGCAGTTCTTC. Its translation is CASSLSPSGGRYNEQFF. Filled out from reference TRBV7-2 and TRBJ2-1, the complete variable domain reads GAGVSQSPSNKVTEKGKDVELRCDPISGHTALYWYRQSLGQGLEFLIYFQGNSAPDKSGLPSDRFSAERTGGSVSTLTIQRTQQEDSAVYLCASSLSPSGGRYNEQFFGPGTRLTVL.

The gene calls are TRBV5-6 and TRBJ2-7; tentatively, D is TRBD1 (6 bases). The length of the CDR3 is 16 residues. Germline V lookup: CDR1 SGHDT, CDR2 YYEEEE. The ends were cut back, 5 bases at V and 7 bases at J, with 25 bases in the middle. Written as DNA, the CDR3 is TGTGCCAGCAGTCCTCAACGACAGGCAGGGTTGAGGGAGCAGTACTTC. Translated, it gives CASSPQRQAGLREQYF.

The rearrangement links TRBV7-2 to TRBJ2-2, with TRBD1 matching 8 bases. This CDR3 spans 15 amino acids. CDR1 and CDR2 from the germline V gene are SGHTA and FQGNSA. Trimming cost V 4 bases and J 4 bases; bases outside gene matches: 5. The CDR3 reads CASSSTGDRTGELFF. In DNA, the CDR3 is TGTGCCAGCAGCTCGACAGGGGACCGCACCGGGGAGCTGTTTTTT. Full variable domain (missing parts from reference TRBV7-2 and TRBJ2-2): GAGVSQSPSNKVTEKGKDVELRCDPISGHTALYWYRQSLGQGLEFLIYFQGNSAPDKSGLPSDRFSAERTGGSVSTLTIQRTQQEDSAVYLCASSSTGDRTGELFFGEGSRLTVL.

V and J are TRBV5-1 and TRBJ1-6, with no clear D. CDR3 length: 16 residues. V was shortened by 1 base and J by 7 bases, with 15 bases between the two germline ends. In germline, CDR1 is SGHRS, CDR2 YFSETQ. Here the CDR3 DNA reads TGCGCCAGCAGCTTGTGGGCCCCTACGACAAATTCACCCCTCCACTTT. This encodes CASSLWAPTTNSPLHF.

This clone was detected only a few times. The V call is TRBV21-1, the J call TRBJ1-3. TRBV21-1 is given as a pseudogene. The CDR3 totals 10 residues. The CDR3: CASMSDTIYF. CDR3 nucleotides: TGTGCCAGCATGTCGGACACCATATATTTT.

This clone was counted between two and nine times. The V and J genes are TRBV6-1 and TRBJ2-7, with no clear D. Germline lookup yields CDR1 MNHNS and CDR2 SASEGT. Trimming took off 11 bases at V and 4 bases at J, with 18 bases between the two ends. The CDR3 length is 13 residues. The DNA of the CDR3 is TGTGCCTCCTCGAGAGGTAGTGGGTACGAGCAGTACTTC. Amino acids: CASSRGSGYEQYF.

As for this clone: Other nucleotide sequences in the sample specify the same CDR3. This sequence joins TRBV5-1 and TRBJ2-3; 16 nucleotides agree with TRBD2. The CDR3 runs 16 residues. Germline values: CDR1 SGHRS, CDR2 YFSETQ. J gave up 3 bases and V 3 bases, and 1 base lay outside the gene matches. The CDR3 is CASSSGLAGGTDTQYF. The CDR3 DNA follows: TGCGCCAGCAGCTCGGGACTAGCGGGGGGGACAGATACGCAGTATTTT.

The rearrangement links TRBV18 to TRBJ1-5; D gene ambiguous. The CDR3 totals 15 residues. Germline-derived CDR1 and CDR2 are KGHSH and LQKENI. The V gene lost 3 bases and the J gene lost 2 bases, with 11 bases spanning the gap. CDR3 sequence (DNA): TGTGCCAGCTCACCGAGGGCCTCCGGCAATCAGCCCCAGCATTTT. Residues: CASSPRASGNQPQHF.

The chain employs TRBV9 and TRBJ2-1; D perhaps matches TRBD2 (5 bases). Germline loops: CDR1 SGDLS, CDR2 YYNGEE. This CDR3 is built from 15 residues. V was clipped by 0 bases and J by 8 bases, with 15 bases between them. CDR3 sequence reads: CASSVGVASGHEQFF. The CDR3 nucleotides are TGTGCCAGCAGCGTAGGAGTAGCGTCAGGCCATGAGCAGTTCTTC.

The CDR3 DNA sequence: TGTGCCAGCAGCTTAGACCTGGGGCAGAGCTCCTACAATGAGCAGTTCTTC. This sequence encodes CASSLDLGQSSYNEQFF. This chain links TRBV11-3 with TRBJ2-1, with D possibly TRBD1 on 5 matching bases. V shed 0 bases and J shed 0 bases, with 12 bases lying between them. Germline V gives CDR1 SGHNT, CDR2 YENEEA. The CDR3 sequence is 17 residues long. The complete variable domain, with remaining parts taken from reference TRBV11-3 and TRBJ2-1, reads EAGVVQSPRYKIIEKKQPVAFWCNPISGHNTLYWYLQNLGQGPELLIRYENEEAVDDSQLPKDRFSAERLKGVDSTLKIQPAELGDSAVYLCASSLDLGQSSYNEQFFGPGTRLTVL.

The sample holds a few counts of this clone. The chain combines TRBV19 with TRBJ2-2; TRBD2 might be the D (5 bases). Per germline, CDR1 LNHDA and CDR2 SQIVND (reference sequence). The CDR3 length is 15 residues. V lost 1 base and J lost 4, with 10 bases in between. This CDR3 is CASSIAGSGTGELFF. DNA for the CDR3: TGTGCCAGTAGTATAGCTGGGAGCGGCACCGGGGAGCTGTTTTTT.

This sequence joins TRBV4-1 and TRBJ1-2; possibly TRBD1 for D (6 bases). V was shortened by 1 base and J by 5 bases, with 11 bases between the two germline ends. CDR1 is MGHRA and CDR2 is YSYEKL in the germline V gene. This CDR3 comprises 14 residues. The CDR3 region has the DNA TGCGCCAGCAGCCAAGTGCAGGGGCCGTATGGCTACACCTTC. Protein sequence: CASSQVQGPYGYTF.

The chain has TRBV6-5 and TRBJ1-4; 8 nucleotides align to TRBD1. V was clipped by 0 bases and J by 8 bases; unmatched bases: 5. CDR1 is MNHEY and CDR2 is SVGAGI in the germline V gene. The CDR3 is made up of 15 amino acids. CDR3 residues: CASSYSPGGWEKLFF. In DNA, the CDR3 is TGTGCCAGCAGTTACTCTCCAGGGGGCTGGGAAAAACTGTTTTTT.

V usage is TRBV7-8 and J usage is TRBJ1-1; D may be TRBD1 (5 bases). V was shortened by 3 bases and J by 1 base, with 9 bases between the two germline ends. The CDR3 contains 14 residues. CDR1 and CDR2 (germline): SGHVS, FQNEAQ. The DNA for the CDR3 is TGTGCCAGCAGCTTCCAGGACACGAACACTGAAGCTTTCTTT. Translated, it gives CASSFQDTNTEAFF. Variable domain in full (rest from reference TRBV7-8 and TRBJ1-1): GAGVSQSPRYKVAKRGQDVALRCDPISGHVSLFWYQQALGQGPEFLTYFQNEAQLDKSGLPSDRFFAERPEGSVSTLKIQRTQQEDSAVYLCASSFQDTNTEAFFGQGTRLTVV.

The chain couples TRBV2 to TRBJ2-3; no firm D call. CDR1 and CDR2 (germline): SNHLY, FYNNEI. The ends were cut back, 8 bases at V and 0 bases at J, with 15 bases in the middle. There are 15 residues in the CDR3. The CDR3 DNA reads as TGTGCCAGCGATTTAATGGCAGGTAGCACAGATACGCAGTATTTT. It specifies CASDLMAGSTDTQYF.

A single count supports this clone. The V and J genes are TRBV9 and TRBJ2-3; 11 positions match TRBD2. V shed 4 bases and J 5 bases; nucleotides not matched to a gene: 12. Germline CDR1 and CDR2: SGDLS and YYNGEE. The CDR3 consists of 17 residues. The CDR3: CASSPRRASGGRDTQYF. The CDR3, as DNA: TGTGCCAGCAGCCCCCGTCGGGCTAGCGGGGGGAGAGATACGCAGTATTTT.

The CDR3 bases are TGCGCCAGCAGCTTAAATCAGGGGGCCAACTATGGCTACACCTTC. It yields the protein CASSLNQGANYGYTF. This chain connects TRBV5-1 to TRBJ1-2; 8 bases align to TRBD1. The CDR3 consists of 15 residues. With 2 bases clipped from V and 2 bases from J, the junction kept 5 bases outside the gene matches. From germline, CDR1 is SGHRS and CDR2 YFSETQ.

This clone was seen once. The chain couples TRBV15 to TRBJ1-2, with D perhaps TRBD1 (5 bases). The V end was cut by 0 bases, the J end by 5 bases, with 19 bases between. CDR1 and CDR2 (germline): LNHNV, YYDKDF (reference sequence). The CDR3 loop spans 17 amino acids. DNA of the CDR3: TGTGCCACCAGCAGAGATCTCGAAGCAGGGACTTCGTATGGCTACACCTTC. Its protein is CATSRDLEAGTSYGYTF.

The chain employs TRBV5-1 and TRBJ2-1, with 9 bases lining up with TRBD1. V lost 0 bases to trimming and J lost 8 bases; unmatched junction nucleotides: 9. Germline lookup yields CDR1 SGHRS and CDR2 YFSETQ. The CDR3 has 16 amino acids. CDR3 nucleotide sequence: TGCGCCAGCAGCTTGGGTCGCAGGACAGGGGACCATGAGCAGTTCTTC. Amino acids: CASSLGRRTGDHEQFF.